These 16 T cell receptor beta chains originate from one sample sequenced in a study of technical replicates of blood from a handful of donors. The method was immunoSEQ multiplex PCR; TCRdb's version includes in-frame clones alone and lacks a portion of them. The table records approximately 45,000 clones, about 96% of them present only once. Sequencing was carried out using T cells isolated from PBMCs. The receptors originated from a human donor in good health.

The V and J genes are TRBV5-1 and TRBJ2-6; D is unclear. The CDR3 sequence is 12 residues long. Per germline, CDR1 SGHRS and CDR2 YFSETQ. V lost 7 bases, J lost 0 bases, and 2 bases lay in between. The CDR3 coding sequence is TGCGCCAGCTACTCTGGGGCCAACGTCCTGACTTTC. Translating it yields CASYSGANVLTF.

The chain uses TRBV5-1 and TRBJ2-5; 10 positions match TRBD1. After removal of 3 bases from V and 3 bases from J, the junction contained 2 bases not matched to a gene. This CDR3 spans 14 amino acids. Germline lookup yields CDR1 SGHRS and CDR2 YFSETQ. This CDR3 is CASSSGTGEETQYF. CDR3 in DNA: TGCGCCAGCAGCTCCGGGACAGGGGAAGAGACCCAGTACTTC.

V gene TRBV5-4 combines with J gene TRBJ1-2, with 7 bases identical to TRBD1. The CDR3 spans 16 residues. V lost 4 bases, J lost 8 bases, and 17 bases stayed unmatched. Germline assignment: CDR1 SGHNT and CDR2 YYREEE (reference sequence). This CDR3 reads CASSQSSPGTAGGYTF. CDR3 sequence (DNA): TGTGCCAGCAGCCAAAGTTCCCCGGGGACAGCAGGAGGCTACACCTTC.

This chain uses TRBV5-8 with TRBJ1-2; the match to TRBD1 covers 11 bases. CDR1 is SGHTS, CDR2 YDEGEE, per germline. The length of the CDR3 is 16 residues. With 1 base clipped from V and 4 bases from J, the junction kept 6 bases outside the gene matches. DNA for the CDR3: TGTGCCAGCAGCTTGACCCGGACAGGGGGCGCCTATGGCTACACCTTC. Its translation is CASSLTRTGGAYGYTF.

The chain couples TRBV9 to TRBJ2-2, with TRBD1 matching 7 bases. CDR3 size: 15 residues. Germline values: CDR1 SGDLS, CDR2 YYNGEE. J was trimmed by 5 bases and V by 0 bases; bases with no gene match: 4. This CDR3 reads CASSVEGGWTGELFF. The CDR3 nucleotides are TGTGCCAGCAGCGTAGAAGGGGGCTGGACCGGGGAGCTGTTTTTT.

This clone was seen only once. J is TRBJ1-1 and V is TRBV6-5, with D possibly TRBD1 on 6 matching bases. Germline lookup yields CDR1 MNHEY and CDR2 SVGAGI. The CDR3 length is 16 residues. V dropped 0 bases and J dropped 3 bases, with 14 bases sitting between them. Written as DNA, the CDR3 is TGTGCCAGCAGTTACTCGATGGTAAAGGGGGACACTGAAGCTTTCTTT. This translates into CASSYSMVKGDTEAFF.

V gene TRBV6-1 combines with J gene TRBJ2-2, with D possibly matching TRBD2 (5 bases). Germline CDR1 MNHNS, CDR2 SASEGT. This CDR3 has 15 residues. V dropped 4 bases and J dropped 3 bases, with 12 bases sitting between them. CDR3 loop: CASSASSGYTGELFF. Written as DNA, the CDR3 is TGTGCCAGCAGTGCTTCGAGCGGATACACCGGGGAGCTGTTTTTT.

The V gene is TRBV10-3, the J gene TRBJ2-3; possible D gene TRBD2, 6 bases. V was pared by 5 bases and J by 0 bases, with 18 bases between. The CDR3 spans 17 residues. Looked up from germline, CDR1 is ENHRY and CDR2 is SYGVKD. The DNA for the CDR3 is TGTGCCATCAGTCCGACCCCGGCTGGAGGGAGCACAGATACGCAGTATTTT. This sequence encodes CAISPTPAGGSTDTQYF.

The chain joins TRBV15 to TRBJ2-1, with D possibly TRBD1 on 6 matching bases. V gave up 0 bases and J gave up 1 base, with 16 bases separating them. The germline V gene encodes CDR1 LNHNV and CDR2 YYDKDF (reference sequence). The CDR3 has 18 residues. CDR3 DNA: TGTGCCACCAGCAGAGATTTACGAGGGGGAACTTCCTACAATGAGCAGTTCTTC. This gives the protein CATSRDLRGGTSYNEQFF. The whole variable domain, filled in from reference TRBV15 and TRBJ2-1, reads DAMVIQNPRYQVTQFGKPVTLSCSQTLNHNVMYWYQQKSSQAPKLLFHYYDKDFNNEADTPDNFQSRRPNTSFCFLDIRSPGLGDTAMYLCATSRDLRGGTSYNEQFFGPGTRLTVL.

This chain connects TRBV30 to TRBJ2-1, with TRBD2 matching over 12 bases. Germline V gene lookup returns CDR1 GTSNPN and CDR2 SVGIG (reference sequence). This CDR3 has 15 residues. The V segment lost 4 bases and the J segment 12 bases; nucleotides outside the gene matches: 13. This chain's CDR3 is CAWTEGLAGVEGQFF. In DNA, the CDR3 is TGTGCCTGGACCGAGGGACTAGCGGGCGTCGAGGGGCAGTTCTTC.

The rearrangement joins TRBV27 to TRBJ2-3; 9 nucleotides match TRBD2. Looked up from germline, CDR1 is MNHEY and CDR2 is SMNVEV (reference sequence). The V and J ends lost 0 bases and 2 bases, in that order; junction bases with no gene match: 3. The CDR3 covers 16 residues. The CDR3 region has the DNA TGTGCCAGCAGTTTATCCCTAGCGGGGAACACAGATACGCAGTATTTT. Its protein is CASSLSLAGNTDTQYF.

The chain is built from TRBV6-5 and TRBJ2-7; tentatively, D is TRBD1 (6 bases). The CDR3 extends over 14 amino acids. Per the germline V gene, CDR1 is MNHEY and CDR2 is SVGAGI. The V end was cut by 0 bases, the J end by 5 bases, with 11 bases between. CDR3 coding DNA: TGTGCCAGCAGTTACTCGTTTGGGGGCCACGAGCAGTACTTC. Residues: CASSYSFGGHEQYF.

The V gene is TRBV4-1, the J gene TRBJ1-5; D perhaps matches TRBD1 (6 bases). The germline V and J ends were trimmed by 4 bases and 7 bases, with 14 bases remaining between them. The germline gives CDR1 MGHRA, CDR2 YSYEKL. This CDR3 region has 14 residues. The CDR3 sequence: CASSPMQGIQPQHF. The CDR3 nucleotides are TGCGCCAGCAGCCCAATGCAGGGGATCCAGCCCCAGCATTTT.

The chain links TRBV29-1 to TRBJ1-2, with 7 nucleotides matching TRBD1. V lost 0 bases and J lost 4; bases outside the gene matches: 14. The CDR3 contains 17 residues. The V gene's germline CDR1 is SQVTM and CDR2 ANQGSEA. CDR3 amino acids: CSVEDLILGTAFYGYTF. The CDR3 DNA sequence: TGCAGCGTTGAAGATCTCATATTAGGGACAGCCTTCTATGGCTACACCTTC.

This clone was seen a single time. V usage is TRBV9 and J usage is TRBJ2-7; 11 nucleotides agree with TRBD1. The CDR3 totals 13 residues. Looked up from germline, CDR1 is SGDLS and CDR2 is YYNGEE. The ends lost 2 bases at V and 5 bases at J; junction bases unmatched: 0. The CDR3 region has the DNA TGTGCCAGCAGCGTGGGACAGGGGGACGAGCAGTACTTC. This translates into CASSVGQGDEQYF.

This chain uses TRBV28 with TRBJ1-5, with D possibly matching TRBD1 (5 bases). CDR1 MDHEN and CDR2 SYDVKM come from the germline V gene. The CDR3 spans 14 residues. The ends were cut back, 6 bases at V and 7 bases at J, with 16 bases in the middle. The CDR3 DNA reads as TGTGCCAGCAGCATTCCCGTCCGGGGGCAGCCCCAGCATTTT. Protein product: CASSIPVRGQPQHF.